These T cell receptor beta chains were read from a single sample in a study of T-cell memory formation after mild COVID-19. TCRdb used MiXCR to reprocess the 5' RACE reads, holding one entry per CDR3 protein. This table holds roughly 130,000 distinct CDR3 sequences, 16% found once. The sequenced material came from PBMCs or a T cell subset sorted from them (not recorded which). Source of these receptors: an adult woman who had mild COVID-19 (a few samples of this study predate the infection). Cell type and time point are not known. Both conserved end residues are part of each CDR3. Fields, in order: V gene, clone size, CDR3 protein. Clone size is shown for a subset of rows, as once, few, many or a class of expanded clone.

v_call: TRBV11-2
clone_size: .
cdr3_aa: CASSLGTVGTYEQYF

v_call: TRBV10-3
clone_size: many
cdr3_aa: CAISESWTSGKNIQYF

v_call: TRBV7-9
clone_size: .
cdr3_aa: CASSPPGLAGIFSGELFF

v_call: TRBV5-5
clone_size: many
cdr3_aa: CASSPLARDSSYEQYF

v_call: TRBV5-5
clone_size: .
cdr3_aa: CASSPRIGGGTEAFF

v_call: TRBV5-5
clone_size: few
cdr3_aa: CASSLEFRGRNSPLHF

v_call: TRBV30
clone_size: few
cdr3_aa: CAWGKPGQGAYNEQFF

v_call: TRBV6-6
clone_size: few
cdr3_aa: CASRGSSYNEQFF

v_call: TRBV12-3/TRBV12-4
clone_size: .
cdr3_aa: CASSLLAPTPNEQFF

v_call: TRBV9
clone_size: few
cdr3_aa: CASSVAPSGSSYEQYF

v_call: TRBV9
clone_size: .
cdr3_aa: CASSAGTGGYEQYF

v_call: TRBV5-1
clone_size: .
cdr3_aa: CASTGGVSTDTQYF

v_call: TRBV5-1
clone_size: .
cdr3_aa: CASSLNGLEYNEQFF

v_call: TRBV27
clone_size: few
cdr3_aa: CASTARDRYYEQYF

v_call: TRBV7-2
clone_size: .
cdr3_aa: CASSFLDFTDTQYF

v_call: TRBV7-9
clone_size: few
cdr3_aa: CASSLSDSPLHF

v_call: TRBV21-1
clone_size: .
cdr3_aa: CASSLAPSPGTGKAKNIQYF

v_call: TRBV3-1
clone_size: .
cdr3_aa: CASSQEGPRVIF

v_call: TRBV9
clone_size: few
cdr3_aa: CASSVATGETEAFF

v_call: TRBV2
clone_size: .
cdr3_aa: CASSEVLGFAYNEQFF

v_call: TRBV20-1
clone_size: few
cdr3_aa: CSARDRRRITDTQYF

v_call: TRBV9
clone_size: .
cdr3_aa: CASSATTGAGANVLTF

v_call: TRBV18
clone_size: few
cdr3_aa: CASSPGQVLDEQYF

v_call: TRBV18
clone_size: .
cdr3_aa: CASSPRTNTEAFF

v_call: TRBV7-9
clone_size: .
cdr3_aa: CASSSINAGTSGYEQYF

v_call: TRBV11-2
clone_size: .
cdr3_aa: CASSFLPDRMSYEQYF

v_call: TRBV19
clone_size: few
cdr3_aa: CASSSWTGRDNEQFF

v_call: TRBV11-2
clone_size: .
cdr3_aa: CASSPGQLTDTQYF

v_call: TRBV7-9
clone_size: .
cdr3_aa: CASSSSRHKSTEAFF

v_call: TRBV5-6
clone_size: .
cdr3_aa: CASSLVWDNEQFF

v_call: TRBV4-3
clone_size: .
cdr3_aa: CASSQGTGLAELEQYF

v_call: TRBV28
clone_size: .
cdr3_aa: CASSFQGLTYEQYF

v_call: TRBV3-1
clone_size: few
cdr3_aa: CASSQTLANTGELFF

v_call: TRBV19
clone_size: .
cdr3_aa: CASSIASGSQSTDTQYF

v_call: TRBV19
clone_size: .
cdr3_aa: CASSIGGRNIQYF

v_call: TRBV6-1
clone_size: .
cdr3_aa: CASSLVAGGDNEQFF

v_call: TRBV20-1
clone_size: few
cdr3_aa: CSAGLNRATSYEQYF

v_call: TRBV9
clone_size: few
cdr3_aa: CASSAGTSGVDGTGELFF

v_call: TRBV12-3/TRBV12-4
clone_size: .
cdr3_aa: CASRAEGAFKNEQFF

v_call: TRBV4-1
clone_size: few
cdr3_aa: CASSQRVVPNTGELFF

v_call: TRBV7-6
clone_size: .
cdr3_aa: CASSARDRGEQYF

v_call: TRBV6-8
clone_size: .
cdr3_aa: CASSYSTLSQEVVAEAFF

v_call: TRBV7-6
clone_size: .
cdr3_aa: CASSLGATTRNTGELFF

v_call: TRBV7-2
clone_size: .
cdr3_aa: CASSPRTGVYEQYF

v_call: TRBV6-2/TRBV6-3
clone_size: few
cdr3_aa: CASSSARFLGYTF

v_call: TRBV10-3
clone_size: .
cdr3_aa: CAISETLYTGELFF

v_call: TRBV11-2
clone_size: .
cdr3_aa: CAIIKGWGYF

v_call: TRBV24-1
clone_size: few
cdr3_aa: CATQTGAHYNEQFF

v_call: TRBV19
clone_size: .
cdr3_aa: CASREGGSYNEQFF

v_call: TRBV7-9
clone_size: few
cdr3_aa: CASSLDGLYGYTF

v_call: TRBV6-5
clone_size: .
cdr3_aa: CASSRTADYEQYF

v_call: TRBV7-8
clone_size: few
cdr3_aa: CASSPEGRGTGELFF

v_call: TRBV11-2
clone_size: few
cdr3_aa: CASSLNGNTIYF

v_call: TRBV20-1
clone_size: .
cdr3_aa: CSARVQDRGYGYTF

v_call: TRBV12-3/TRBV12-4
clone_size: few
cdr3_aa: CASSVGTVTDTQYF

v_call: TRBV5-1
clone_size: .
cdr3_aa: CASRRDSNQEQYF

v_call: TRBV29-1
clone_size: .
cdr3_aa: CSVFDGNYGYTF